Each of the 11 T cell receptor beta chains below was sequenced from the same sample in a study of OX40 agonist ivuxolimab in advanced cancers. Only in-frame clones appear in the TCRdb table, and some are missing; sequencing was by immunoSEQ multiplex PCR. Altogether more than 75,000 clones are present, 86% being singletons, with the ten largest covering 0.99%. Sequencing was performed on CD4+ or CD8+ T cells sorted from blood, taken in a trial of the OX40 agonist ivuxolimab. The receptors originated from an adult with an advanced solid tumor such as melanoma, head and neck, liver or kidney cancer.

The CDR3 reads CASSLGGRAPGELFF. As DNA, the CDR3 is TGTGCCAGCAGCTTAGGCGGGAGGGCCCCCGGGGAGCTGTTTTTT. The chain combines TRBV7-9 with TRBJ2-2, with TRBD2 identical over 9 bases. CDR3 size: 15 residues. V lost 1 base and J lost 6; bases outside the gene matches: 3. CDR1 SEHNR and CDR2 FQNEAQ come from the germline V gene (reference sequence).

The CDR3 loop reads CASRKGAGGDYEQYF. The CDR3 nucleotides are TGTGCCAGCAGAAAAGGGGCAGGGGGCGACTACGAGCAGTACTTC. The chain joins TRBV6-6 to TRBJ2-7, with TRBD1 matching 8 bases. There are 15 residues in the CDR3. V was pared by 6 bases and J by 3 bases, with 10 bases of the junction left unmatched. Germline assignment: CDR1 MNHNY and CDR2 SVGAGI (reference sequence).

V usage is TRBV7-7 and J usage is TRBJ2-2; 10 positions agree with TRBD1. Trimming at V came to 5 bases and at J to 5 bases, leaving 8 bases not matched to a gene. The CDR3 contains 16 residues. Germline CDR1 is SSHAT and CDR2 is FNYEAQ (reference sequence). CDR3: CASSPRTGGGTGELFF. The CDR3 bases are TGTGCCAGCAGCCCCCGGACAGGGGGGGGGACCGGGGAGCTGTTTTTT.

The J gene is TRBJ1-5, the V gene TRBV6-4, with D hard to call. V was trimmed by 2 bases and J by 6 bases, leaving 8 bases between them. The CDR3 extends over 13 amino acids. Germline lookup yields CDR1 MRHNA and CDR2 SNTAGT. DNA for the CDR3: TGTGCCAGCAGTGACAGGGTGGGTCAGCCCCAGCATTTT. It yields the protein CASSDRVGQPQHF.

The V and J genes are TRBV5-6 and TRBJ2-7; perhaps TRBD2 as D (5 bases). Trimming took off 0 bases at V and 9 bases at J, with 13 bases between the two ends. In germline, CDR1 is SGHDT, CDR2 YYEEEE. CDR3 length: 13 residues. The CDR3 region is CASSLAVGGRQYF. The DNA for the CDR3 is TGTGCCAGCAGCTTGGCGGTAGGAGGTAGGCAGTACTTC.

Here the CDR3 reads CASSGTSTNEKLFF. CDR3 sequence (DNA): TGTGCCAGCTCAGGAACCTCAACTAATGAAAAACTGTTTTTT. This chain joins TRBV18 and TRBJ1-4; no clear D. Germline V gene sequence: CDR1 KGHSH, CDR2 LQKENI. Trimming took 5 bases from V and 0 from J, leaving 7 bases between them. The CDR3 consists of 14 residues.

The CDR3 sequence is CASSQDRTSLNNEQFF. As DNA, the CDR3 is TGTGCCAGCAGCCAAGATCGGACTAGCTTGAACAATGAGCAGTTCTTC. V gene TRBV4-2 combines with J gene TRBJ2-1; 8 bases agree with TRBD2. V lost 0 bases, J lost 5 bases, and 6 bases stayed unmatched. CDR1 and CDR2 from the germline V gene are LGHNA and YNFKEQ. CDR3 length: 16 amino acids.

The chain couples TRBV6-4 to TRBJ2-1; 8 bases agree with TRBD2. The CDR3 is 16 residues long. Per the germline V gene, CDR1 is MRHNA and CDR2 is SNTAGT. The ends lost 6 bases at V and 2 bases at J; junction bases unmatched: 9. CDR3 residues: CASSKSRSGTYNEQFF. The CDR3 DNA is TGTGCCAGCAGCAAATCCCGTAGCGGGACCTACAATGAGCAGTTCTTC.

The V gene is TRBV4-3, the J gene TRBJ2-5; 10 bases agree with TRBD2. V dropped 1 base and J dropped 2; count of bases not matched to a gene: 1. The CDR3 spans 15 residues. The germline gives CDR1 LGHNA, CDR2 YSLEER. In DNA, the CDR3 is TGCGCCAGCAGCCAAGTACTAGCGGGACAAGAGACCCAGTACTTC. Amino acid sequence: CASSQVLAGQETQYF.

The chain is built from TRBV11-2 and TRBJ1-1; no clear D gene. Germline loops: CDR1 SGHAT, CDR2 FQNNGV. CDR3 size: 13 residues. V was cut by 4 bases and J by 0 bases, with 6 bases left in between. CDR3 region: CASSWTVNTEAFF. In DNA form, the CDR3 reads TGTGCCAGCAGCTGGACGGTGAACACTGAAGCTTTCTTT. The full variable domain, rest sourced from reference TRBV11-2 and TRBJ1-1, is EAGVAQSPRYKIIEKRQSVAFWCNPISGHATLYWYQQILGQGPKLLIQFQNNGVVDDSQLPKDRFSAERLKGVDSTLKIQPAKLEDSAVYLCASSWTVNTEAFFGQGTRLTVV.

The chain links TRBV27 to TRBJ1-5, with D possibly being TRBD1 (6 bases). The CDR3 spans 16 residues. The V end was cut by 0 bases, the J end by 0 bases, with 9 bases between. Germline V gene lookup returns CDR1 MNHEY and CDR2 SMNVEV (reference sequence). In DNA form, the CDR3 reads TGTGCCAGCAGTTTATCAGGGACACTTAGCAATCAGCCCCAGCATTTT. Amino acids: CASSLSGTLSNQPQHF.